This is a list of T cell receptor beta chains from one sample in a study of beta chain features in type 1 diabetes. TCRdb's copy holds only in-frame clones and misses some; the assay was immunoSEQ multiplex PCR. This table has around 360,000 clones, 10% to 15% appearing once. Material for sequencing was naive CD4+ T cells from blood. The receptor source for this set is a woman under 30 with type 1 diabetes. Each CDR3 is given with its conserved first and last residue. The D gene is left open where the match is weak. Expanded clones are given a class, and other clones once, few, many or no size at all.

d_call	clone_size	v_call	j_call	cdr3_aa	cdr3_nt
TRBD2	NA	TRBV7-2	TRBJ2-7	CASSSRLAGVEQYF	TGTGCCAGCAGCTCCCGACTAGCGGGGGTCGAGCAGTACTTC
NA	NA	TRBV20-1	TRBJ2-4	CSARVGVGQYF	TGCAGTGCTAGAGTAGGGGTCGGTCAGTACTTC
TRBD2	NA	TRBV5-6	TRBJ2-3	CASSFGAGGADTQYF	TGTGCCAGCAGCTTTGGAGCGGGGGGCGCAGATACGCAGTATTTT
NA	few	TRBV15	TRBJ1-6	CATSSDTGMVTPLHF	TGTGCCACCAGCAGCGATACAGGGATGGTGACACCCCTCCACTTT
TRBD1	few	TRBV15	TRBJ2-2	CATSHGQGGFIYTGELFF	TGTGCCACCAGCCACGGACAGGGAGGTTTCATTTACACCGGGGAGCTGTTTTTT
NA	NA	TRBV13	TRBJ1-1	CASSLARNTEAFF	TGTGCCAGCAGCTTAGCCAGGAACACTGAAGCTTTCTTT
TRBD1	NA	TRBV28	TRBJ2-7	CAIRGTGSYEQYF	TGTGCCATCCGAGGGACAGGGTCCTACGAGCAGTACTTC
TRBD1	NA	TRBV28	TRBJ1-2	CASTSGTEKLANYGYTF	TGTGCCAGCACCTCCGGGACAGAGAAGTTAGCTAACTATGGCTACACCTTC
NA	few	TRBV7-8	TRBJ1-2	CASSLVGGANYGYTF	TGTGCCAGCAGCTTAGTCGGGGGGGCGAACTATGGCTACACCTTC
NA	NA	TRBV10-3	TRBJ2-7	CAISESYGSSYEQYF	TGTGCCATCAGTGAGTCGTACGGGAGCTCCTACGAGCAGTACTTC
NA	few	TRBV2	TRBJ1-1	CASSAPEAGKNTEAFF	TGTGCCAGCAGTGCACCGGAGGCAGGAAAGAACACTGAAGCTTTCTTT
NA	NA	TRBV9	TRBJ2-7	CASSVAPGDSAGQYF	TGTGCCAGCAGCGTAGCCCCGGGGGATTCAGCAGGGCAGTACTTC
NA	NA	TRBV6-5	TRBJ2-7	CASSYVRSGLYEQYF	TGTGCCAGCAGTTACGTGAGGTCCGGGTTGTACGAGCAGTACTTC
NA	NA	TRBV27	TRBJ2-4	CASSFRLRGRAKNIQYF	TGTGCCAGCAGTTTCCGTCTCAGGGGGAGGGCCAAAAACATTCAGTACTTC
NA	NA	TRBV18	TRBJ1-4	CASSPEAAEKLFF	TGTGCCAGCTCACCAGAGGCAGCCGAAAAACTGTTTTTT
NA	few	TRBV11-2	TRBJ1-5	CASSSRGLGGQPQHF	TGTGCCAGCAGCTCCCGCGGCCTAGGGGGTCAGCCCCAGCATTTT
TRBD1	NA	TRBV7-6	TRBJ1-1	CASSLGQANTEAFF	TGTGCCAGCAGTCTAGGACAGGCTAACACTGAAGCTTTCTTT
TRBD2	NA	TRBV5-1	TRBJ2-1	CASSLVASGRIHNEQFF	TGCGCCAGCAGCTTGGTGGCTAGCGGGAGAATCCACAATGAGCAGTTCTTC
TRBD1	few	TRBV19	TRBJ2-7	CASSNPGDRVLRQYF	TGTGCCAGTAGTAATCCCGGGGACAGGGTGTTGAGGCAGTACTTC
NA	few	TRBV14	TRBJ2-7	CASSQDLSLEQYF	TGTGCCAGCAGCCAAGATCTAAGCCTCGAGCAGTACTTC
NA	NA	TRBV7-9	TRBJ1-2	CASSLSVYRNYGYTF	TGTGCCAGCAGCCTTAGTGTTTACAGAAACTATGGCTACACCTTC
NA	few	TRBV30	TRBJ1-4	CAWTDLGTNEKLFF	TGTGCCTGGACCGATCTCGGGACTAATGAAAAACTGTTTTTT